The TCR beta chain described here comes from a study of Graves' ophthalmopathy and Graves' hyperthyroidism. Study details: Peripheral blood sampling preceded any treatment and occurred at initial diagnosis.

Study conclusions and caveats: Blood was where most expanded thyroid clonotypes above 0.001 frequency also turned up. From stable hyperthyroidism, ophthalmopathy was separated by a 13-signature model with just over 85% sensitivity and more than 75% specificity.

Isolation of PBMCs was performed using 9 to 10 ml of fresh peripheral blood. Amplification of TCR beta CDR3 regions used RNA transcripts. The first round was an RT-PCR with HTBI primers, and the second round was a multiplex PCR. Using its own MiXCR run on the multiplex PCR reads, TCRdb lists one record per CDR3 protein. The sample lists about 400,000 distinct CDR3 sequences, around 16% seen once, with 1.5% to 2% in the top ten. This clonotype was observed many times. Antigen: not known. CDR3 size: 15 residues. Germline-derived CDR1 and CDR2 are LNHDA and SQIVND (reference sequence). V lost 5 bases and J lost 2; bases outside the gene matches: 5.

This receptor was taken from a young woman with Graves' ophthalmopathy. The sample taken for sequencing was peripheral blood. This sequence joins TRBV19 and TRBJ1-2; the match to TRBD1 covers 10 bases. The CDR3 DNA follows: TGTGCCAGTAGTCTCGGGACAGGGGCGAACTATGGCTACACCTTC. This sequence encodes CASSLGTGANYGYTF.